Shown below are 4 T cell receptor beta chains from a single sample sequenced in a study of a mutant IDH1 vaccine in newly diagnosed glioma. The time point here: week 23, last vaccination. Each dose of the vaccine consisted of 300 ug of mutant IDH1 20-mer peptide, with topical imiquimod. These receptors' targets are unknown. Here immunoSEQ multiplex PCR was the method, and the copy in TCRdb shows in-frame clones only, minus some. Of about 60,000 clones in the sample, nearly 85% were seen once. The sequencing here drew on PBMCs, taken from a glioma patient whose treatment included an IDH1 peptide vaccine. The receptors were gathered from a man between 18 and 29 years old with glioma.

This clone has a single count. This sequence joins TRBV9 and TRBJ2-2; no firm D call. Per the germline V gene, CDR1 is SGDLS and CDR2 is YYNGEE. CDR3 size: 16 residues. Between the trimmed V and J ends, which lost 3 bases and 0 bases, there was a span of 12 bases. CDR3 in amino acids: CASSGDRGANTGELFF. CDR3 nucleotide sequence: TGTGCCAGCAGCGGAGACCGAGGAGCGAACACCGGGGAGCTGTTTTTT.

The gene calls are TRBV7-8 and TRBJ1-1, with a weak D call TRBD1 (5 bases). The germline gives CDR1 SGHVS, CDR2 FQNEAQ. Trimming removed 3 bases from V and 0 bases from J, with 14 bases in between. This CDR3 comprises 16 residues. CDR3 sequence (DNA): TGTGCCAGCAGCTTCACTTGGTCAGGGATGAACACTGAAGCTTTCTTT. This encodes CASSFTWSGMNTEAFF.

The CDR3 spells CASSGGSGKSYEQYF. CDR3 sequence (DNA): TGTGCCAGCAGCGGTGGGTCCGGGAAGTCCTACGAGCAGTACTTC. The chain has TRBV5-8 and TRBJ2-7; maybe TRBD2 (5 bases). From germline, CDR1 is SGHTS and CDR2 YDEGEE. The V and J ends lost 4 bases and 1 base respectively, with 15 bases between them. The CDR3 contains 15 residues.

In this sample, this clone turned up once. The chain couples TRBV7-2 to TRBJ1-2; D may be TRBD1 (6 bases). The length of the CDR3 is 17 residues. V lost 4 bases and J lost 1, with 19 bases in between. CDR1 SGHTA and CDR2 FQGNSA come from the germline V gene. In DNA form, the CDR3 reads TGTGCCAGCAGCTCAGTGCCCTCGGGGGGGCTTAACTATGGCTACACCTTC. This codes for CASSSVPSGGLNYGYTF.